These 2 T cell receptor beta chains were all obtained from the same sample, sequenced in a study of blood T cell repertoires in COVID-19. Sequencing was performed with immunoSEQ multiplex PCR; in TCRdb, only in-frame clones are kept and a portion is missing. Of 200,000 or so clones in the sample, 75% to 85% are singletons; the top ten hold over 10%. Sequences were obtained from peripheral blood. The receptors were gathered from a human donor in a cohort sampled during active COVID-19.

This clone has just a few counts. V and J are TRBV5-4 and TRBJ2-5; TRBD2 agrees at 7 bases. This CDR3 contains 15 residues. The germline CDR1 and CDR2 sequences are SGHNT and YYREEE (reference sequence). V shed 0 bases and J 5 bases; nucleotides not matched to a gene: 7. For the CDR3, the DNA is TGTGCCAGCAGCTTGGCGGCCGGGAGGCGGGAGACCCAGTACTTC. The encoded protein is CASSLAAGRRETQYF.

This clone was recorded only once. The chain joins TRBV3-1 (or the pseudogene TRBV3-2) to TRBJ2-4; 15 bases line up with TRBD2. Trimming cost V 4 bases and J 1 base; bases outside gene matches: 5. CDR3 length: 18 residues. CDR1 and CDR2 (germline): LGHDT, YNNKEL (reference sequence). CDR3 amino acids: CASSLGLAGGVAKNIQYF. CDR3 DNA: TGTGCCAGCAGCCTTGGACTAGCGGGAGGGGTTGCCAAAAACATTCAGTACTTC.